These 11 T cell receptor beta chains originate from one sample sequenced in a study of molecular identifiers for immune sequencing clone quantification. TCRdb fed the PCR reads into MiXCR, producing one record per CDR3 protein. The table records just over 95,000 distinct CDR3 sequences, about 24% of them present only once. Sequencing used naive CD8+ T cells from blood, with Jurkat cell RNA spiked in. Stated subset: FACS-sorted CD8+CD4-CCR7+CD45RA+ naive T cells. The source is a human donor in good health. Some libraries in this study had Jurkat cell RNA spiked in.

Details on this clonotype: A read error is possible here, since a much larger clone lies one base away. The gene calls are TRBV4-3 and TRBJ1-1; the match to TRBD1 covers 7 bases. This CDR3 comprises 16 residues. CDR1 LGHNA and CDR2 YSLEER come from the germline V gene. The DNA for the CDR3 is TGCGCCACCAGCCAAGAACCGGGACAGACGAACACTGAAGCTTTCTTT. Residues: CATSQEPGQTNTEAFF.

V gene TRBV5-1 combines with J gene TRBJ2-5; D might be TRBD2 (6 bases). The germline V gene has CDR1 SGHRS and CDR2 YFSETQ. The V gene lost 2 bases and the J gene lost 9 bases, with 23 bases spanning the gap. The CDR3 is 16 residues long. The CDR3 spells CASSFLGRTEDQAQYF. The CDR3 DNA reads as TGCGCCAGCAGCTTCCTCGGGAGAACAGAGGATCAGGCCCAGTACTTC.

Concerning this clonotype itself: This may be a read error, as it is one base from a much larger clone. This chain connects TRBV7-9 to TRBJ1-1; TRBD1 is a possible D gene (5 bases). The length of the CDR3 is 15 residues. The ends were cut back, 2 bases at V and 1 base at J, with 11 bases in the middle. Germline V gene lookup returns CDR1 SEHNR and CDR2 FQNEAQ (reference sequence). This chain's CDR3 is CASSLPGLGNTEAFF. In nucleotides, the CDR3 is TGTGCCAGCAGCTTACCGGGACTCGGGAACACTGAAGCTTTCTTT.

The sample holds many counts of this clonotype. The chain joins TRBV13 to TRBJ2-3; unclear D gene. Germline V gene sequence: CDR1 PRHDT, CDR2 FYEKMQ (reference sequence). The V end was cut by 8 bases, the J end by 2 bases, with 20 bases between. The CDR3 consists of 16 residues. CDR3 amino acids: CASSVGLVIDTDTQYF. DNA of the CDR3: TGTGCCAGCTCCGTGGGTTTGGTGATAGACACAGATACGCAGTATTTT.

As concerns this clonotype: With a much larger clone just one base away, this may be a read error. The V gene is TRBV7-9, the J gene TRBJ2-3; 7 bases are a match to TRBD2. The germline CDR1 and CDR2 sequences are SEHNR and FQNEAQ (reference sequence). This CDR3 region has 16 residues. CDR3 protein: CASSLAGGGYTDTQCF. The CDR3 DNA is TGTGCCAGCAGCTTAGCGGGCGGGGGATACACAGATACGCAGTGTTTT.

This clonotype occurred a few times. This chain uses TRBV11-2 with TRBJ2-7, with D perhaps TRBD1 (6 bases). Germline V gives CDR1 SGHAT, CDR2 FQNNGV. The length of the CDR3 is 14 residues. The germline V and J ends were trimmed by 4 bases and 2 bases, with 12 bases remaining between them. The CDR3 DNA sequence: TGTGCCAGCAGCTGGGGGCAAAACACCTACGAGCAGTACTTC. Protein: CASSWGQNTYEQYF.

This clonotype was found a few times. The chain uses TRBV5-6 and TRBJ1-6; D is unclear. Germline V CDR1 and CDR2: SGHDT, YYEEEE. The germline V and J ends were trimmed by 0 bases and 5 bases, with 6 bases remaining between them. This CDR3 has 14 residues. CDR3 in DNA: TGTGCCAGCAGCTTGGGGGTGAATAATTCACCCCTCCACTTT. Protein: CASSLGVNNSPLHF.

A word on this clonotype: The conserved phenylalanine or tryptophan is not found at the CDR3 terminus, so this likely reflects a read error. The V gene is TRBV12-3 or TRBV12-4, the J gene TRBJ1-6; D call uncertain. The CDR3 spans 16 residues. The V gene lost 1 base and the J gene lost 10 bases, with 17 bases spanning the gap. The CDR3 DNA sequence: TGTGCCAGCAGTTTAGAGGCGGGAGGCGGCGGGTCACCCCTCCACCTT. The encoded protein is CASSLEAGGGGSPLHL.

As regards this clonotype: A junction boundary mismatches the germline segment, possibly from a read error. The rearrangement links TRBV11-2 to TRBJ2-3; 11 bases fit TRBD2. The CDR3 totals 17 residues. CDR1 is SGHAT, CDR2 FQNNGV, per germline. CDR3 sequence (DNA): TGTGCCAGCAGCTTGGACATAGCGGGGGGGCCGCCGGATACGCAGTATTTC. This sequence encodes CASSLDIAGGPPDTQYF.

In its sample, this clonotype was seen many times. The CDR3 here is CSVPDRYSSYNEQFF. The DNA for the CDR3 is TGCAGCGTCCCCGACAGATACTCATCCTACAATGAGCAGTTCTTC. V gene TRBV29-1 combines with J gene TRBJ2-1; D is perhaps TRBD1 (5 bases). Germline CDR1 and CDR2: SQVTM and ANQGSEA. This CDR3 has 15 amino acids. With 6 bases removed from V and 1 base from J, the gap between germline ends came to 16 bases.

Comment on this clonotype: This clone may be a read error of a much larger clone one base away. J is TRBJ2-4 and V is TRBV2; maybe TRBD1 (6 bases). This CDR3 has 16 residues. CDR1 and CDR2 from the germline V gene are SNHLY and FYNNEI. The CDR3 here is CASSETGSLAKTIQYF. Written as DNA, the CDR3 is TGTGCCAGCAGTGAAACAGGGTCCCTAGCCAAAACCATTCAGTACTTC. The full variable domain, with the rest looked up from reference TRBV2 and TRBJ2-4, is EPEVTQTPSHQVTQMGQEVILRCVPISNHLYFYWYRQILGQKVEFLVSFYNNEISEKSEIFDDQFSVERPDGSNFTLKIRSTKLEDSAMYFCASSETGSLAKTIQYFGAGTRLSVL.